Below, 6 T cell receptor beta chains from the same sample are listed, as sequenced in a study of blood T cell repertoires in COVID-19. Assay: immunoSEQ multiplex PCR; the TCRdb copy retains only in-frame clones and omits some. The sample gives more than 75,000 clones, around 92% of which show up once; 2.5% to 3% is in the top ten. Sequences were obtained from peripheral blood. The receptors here all came from a man aged 45 to 65 with COVID-19, enrolled during active disease.

CDR3 region: CASSERGGDYNEQFF. The CDR3, as DNA: TGTGCCAGCAGCGAGCGGGGGGGTGACTACAATGAGCAGTTCTTC. This sequence joins TRBV3-1 (or the pseudogene TRBV3-2) and TRBJ2-1; 10 nucleotides match TRBD2. With 5 bases clipped from V and 3 bases from J, the junction kept 4 bases outside the gene matches. The CDR3 is made up of 15 amino acids. Germline CDR1 and CDR2: LGHDT and YNNKEL (reference sequence).

The rearrangement uses TRBV28 and TRBJ1-2; no definite D call. CDR1 is MDHEN, CDR2 SYDVKM, per germline. Between the trimmed V and J ends, which lost 1 base and 8 bases, there was a span of 11 bases. This CDR3 region has 13 residues. In nucleotides, the CDR3 is TGTGCCAGCAGTTTATTTCAGGTAGTCGGCTACACCTTC. This encodes CASSLFQVVGYTF.

V gene TRBV28 combines with J gene TRBJ2-7, with TRBD1 identical over 9 bases. CDR3 length: 16 amino acids. After removal of 6 bases from V and 4 bases from J, the junction contained 13 bases not matched to a gene. The germline V gene has CDR1 MDHEN and CDR2 SYDVKM. The CDR3 DNA sequence: TGTGCCAGCAGCAACGGCCCCGGGACAGGGTCTTACGAGCAGTACTTC. Translation gives CASSNGPGTGSYEQYF.

This chain links TRBV30 with TRBJ2-1; possible D gene TRBD1, 7 bases. V was clipped by 2 bases and J by 14 bases, with 16 bases between them. Germline V gene sequence: CDR1 GTSNPN, CDR2 SVGIG (reference sequence). This CDR3 is 12 amino acids long. The CDR3 region is CAWSLPGGSEFF. The CDR3 DNA sequence: TGTGCCTGGAGTTTACCAGGGGGGAGTGAGTTCTTC.

J is TRBJ1-5 and V is TRBV10-3, with D uncertain. The ends were cut back, 2 bases at V and 4 bases at J, with 6 bases in the middle. Germline V CDR1 and CDR2: ENHRY, SYGVKD. The CDR3 consists of 13 residues. This CDR3 is CAISEPGNQPQHF. In nucleotides, the CDR3 is TGTGCCATCAGTGAGCCAGGAAATCAGCCCCAGCATTTT.

The rearrangement joins TRBV4-1 to TRBJ2-1, with 10 bases identical to TRBD2. In germline, CDR1 is MGHRA, CDR2 YSYEKL. The CDR3 extends over 18 amino acids. The junction had 8 bases not matched to a gene; V was cut back by 0 bases and J by 3 bases. The DNA of the CDR3 is TGCGCCAGCAGCCAAGATGGGGCTAGCGGGGGCCTCTACAATGAGCAGTTCTTC. This encodes CASSQDGASGGLYNEQFF.